This is a list of T cell receptor beta chains from one sample in a study of control samples from healthy donors and cancer patients. Repertoires were generated with immunoSEQ multiplex PCR, while TCRdb's copy carries only in-frame clones and drops some. The sample has roughly 120,000 clones, about 95% seen once. Sequences were obtained from blood. These receptors were taken from a man between 25 and 39 years old in good health. The CDR3 runs from the conserved cysteine through the conserved F or W. A D gene is named only where the DNA matches it firmly. The size entry is marked missing in some rows and otherwise reads once, few, many or a size class.

NA	TRBV6-6	TRBD1	TRBJ2-7	TGTGCCAGCAGTTACTCAGGGGACAGGGTAAGCTACGAGCAGTACTTC	CASSYSGDRVSYEQYF
NA	TRBV6-2/TRBV6-3	NA	TRBJ1-5	TGTGCCAGCAGTTACGGGACGATTAGCAATCAGCCCCAGCATTTT	CASSYGTISNQPQHF
NA	TRBV6-5	NA	TRBJ2-1	TGTGCCAGCACTCTCTCTCGCGGGAATGAGCAGTTCTTC	CASTLSRGNEQFF
once	TRBV18	NA	TRBJ1-5	TGTGCCAGCTCACCAGGGCAGGTGGCAGGAGCCCAGCATTTT	CASSPGQVAGAQHF
NA	TRBV5-5	TRBD1	TRBJ1-1	TGTGCCAGCAGCTTTACAGGGGTTTGGACTGAAGCTTTCTTT	CASSFTGVWTEAFF
NA	TRBV7-9	NA	TRBJ1-5	TGTGCCAGCAGCTCGACAGTTAGCAATCAGCCCCAGCATTTT	CASSSTVSNQPQHF
NA	TRBV28	NA	TRBJ2-5	TGTGCCAGCAGCAAAACCCAAGCGGTGAGGGAAGAGACCCAGTACTTC	CASSKTQAVREETQYF
NA	TRBV19	TRBD1	TRBJ1-1	TGTGCCAGTAGTACCAGGACAGGGAGCACTGAAGCTTTCTTT	CASSTRTGSTEAFF
NA	TRBV6-5	NA	TRBJ1-2	TGTGCCAGCAGTTACCGGGGCTATGGCTACACCTTC	CASSYRGYGYTF
once	TRBV10-1	TRBD1	TRBJ1-5	TGCGCCAGCATTTCGACAGGGAAGGGCAATCAGCCCCAGCATTTT	CASISTGKGNQPQHF
NA	TRBV4-3	NA	TRBJ1-2	TGCGCCAGCAGCCTAAAGTGGGCAGGAAACTGGGATGATGGCTACACCTTC	CASSLKWAGNWDDGYTF
NA	TRBV4-1	NA	TRBJ1-2	TGCGCCAGCAGCCCTTCGTTTGCTCTGCGGGGCTACACCTTC	CASSPSFALRGYTF
NA	TRBV11-2	NA	TRBJ2-1	TGTGCCGTCGCTCGACGAGGGGATAATGAGCAGTTCTTC	CAVARRGDNEQFF
once	TRBV18	TRBD2	TRBJ2-5	TGTGCCAGCTCCGCCGGACTAGCGAAACAAGAGACCCAGTACTTC	CASSAGLAKQETQYF
NA	TRBV19	TRBD1	TRBJ1-5	TGTGCCAGTAACTCCCCCCCGACAGGGCATAGCAATCAGCCCCAGCATTTT	CASNSPPTGHSNQPQHF
NA	TRBV28	NA	TRBJ1-2	TGTGCCAGCAGTTCGTCCGGGACGGTAGCTAACTATGGCTACACCTTC	CASSSSGTVANYGYTF
NA	TRBV27	TRBD1	TRBJ1-6	TGTGCCAGCAGTGGCCTCGGGACAGGGAAGGTATCTTCACCCCTCCACTTT	CASSGLGTGKVSSPLHF
NA	TRBV30	NA	TRBJ1-5	TGTGCCTGGAGTGTACTTGGGCAGGGGATTAATCAGCCCCAGCATTTT	CAWSVLGQGINQPQHF
NA	TRBV3-1/TRBV3-2	NA	TRBJ1-1	TGTGCCAGCAGCCAAGCCGGTTATGAAGCTTTCTTT	CASSQAGYEAFF
NA	TRBV29-1	NA	TRBJ1-3	TGCAGCGTTGCGACAGGTGCTGGAAACACCATATATTTT	CSVATGAGNTIYF
NA	TRBV7-2	NA	TRBJ2-5	TGTGCCAGCAGCTTAGGGACGCGGGGTGTTGAGACCCAGTACTTC	CASSLGTRGVETQYF
NA	TRBV19	NA	TRBJ1-5	TGTGCCAGTAGACAGGGCAATCAGCCCCAGCATTTT	CASRQGNQPQHF
NA	TRBV1	NA	TRBJ2-3	TGCACCAGCAGCCAAGCCGCGGTGCCAGATACGCAGTATTTT	CTSSQAAVPDTQYF
NA	TRBV29-1	NA	TRBJ2-3	TGCAGCGGGGACCTGGGGAGCACAGATACGCAGTATTTT	CSGDLGSTDTQYF
NA	TRBV7-2	NA	TRBJ2-7	TGTGCCAGCAGCTTATCGGGAGAATCCACGTACGAGCAGTACTTC	CASSLSGESTYEQYF
once	TRBV9	TRBD1	TRBJ2-6	TGTGCCAGCAGTTTGGACAGGCCCCGATCTGGGGCCAACGTCCTGACTTTC	CASSLDRPRSGANVLTF
NA	TRBV7-3	TRBD2	TRBJ2-3	TGTGCCAGCAGCCTGGGACTAGCGGGACGGACAGATACGCAGTATTTT	CASSLGLAGRTDTQYF
NA	TRBV6-5	NA	TRBJ1-6	TGTGCCAGCAGTCCTCAGGGGTACTATAATTCACCCCTCCACTTT	CASSPQGYYNSPLHF
NA	TRBV7-8	NA	TRBJ2-7	TGTGCCAGCAGCTTAGGAAGCCCCGAGCAGTACTTC	CASSLGSPEQYF
NA	TRBV5-1	TRBD1	TRBJ2-1	TGCGCCAGCAGCTGGACAGGGTTCAATGAGCAGTTCTTC	CASSWTGFNEQFF
NA	TRBV6-6	NA	TRBJ1-5	TGTGCCAGCAGTCGGGGGCTTAATCAGCCCCAGCATTTT	CASSRGLNQPQHF
NA	TRBV5-4	NA	TRBJ2-7	TGTGCCAGCAGTTACCCAGGGACCTACGAGCAGTACTTC	CASSYPGTYEQYF
NA	TRBV19	TRBD1	TRBJ1-2	TGTGCCAGTAGTATAGATTCCAGGACAGGGGGCGTTCTCTATGGCTACACCTTC	CASSIDSRTGGVLYGYTF
NA	TRBV4-1	NA	TRBJ2-1	TGCGCCAGCACACCCCACGCAGGGGCCCTCAATGAGCAGTTCTTC	CASTPHAGALNEQFF
NA	TRBV19	TRBD1	TRBJ1-2	TGTGCCAGTAGTATGGGACAGGGTTCTTACTACACCTTC	CASSMGQGSYYTF
NA	TRBV30	NA	TRBJ2-2	TGTGCCTGGTTCAATCGGGACACCGGGGAGCTGTTTTTT	CAWFNRDTGELFF
NA	TRBV11-2	TRBD2	TRBJ2-1	TGTGCCACCGAGGGGACTAGCGGGGGAAGAGAGCAGTTCTTC	CATEGTSGGREQFF
NA	TRBV5-4	TRBD2	TRBJ2-3	TGTGCCAGCAGCTTAAGCGGGGGGGAGACAGATACGCAGTATTTT	CASSLSGGETDTQYF
NA	TRBV30	TRBD1	TRBJ1-1	TGTGCCTGGACACAGGGGACGAACACTGAAGCTTTCTTT	CAWTQGTNTEAFF
once	TRBV6-5	NA	TRBJ2-7	TGTGCCAGCAGTTACTCCCCAGGGGCCCTCGCCTACGAGCAGTACTTC	CASSYSPGALAYEQYF